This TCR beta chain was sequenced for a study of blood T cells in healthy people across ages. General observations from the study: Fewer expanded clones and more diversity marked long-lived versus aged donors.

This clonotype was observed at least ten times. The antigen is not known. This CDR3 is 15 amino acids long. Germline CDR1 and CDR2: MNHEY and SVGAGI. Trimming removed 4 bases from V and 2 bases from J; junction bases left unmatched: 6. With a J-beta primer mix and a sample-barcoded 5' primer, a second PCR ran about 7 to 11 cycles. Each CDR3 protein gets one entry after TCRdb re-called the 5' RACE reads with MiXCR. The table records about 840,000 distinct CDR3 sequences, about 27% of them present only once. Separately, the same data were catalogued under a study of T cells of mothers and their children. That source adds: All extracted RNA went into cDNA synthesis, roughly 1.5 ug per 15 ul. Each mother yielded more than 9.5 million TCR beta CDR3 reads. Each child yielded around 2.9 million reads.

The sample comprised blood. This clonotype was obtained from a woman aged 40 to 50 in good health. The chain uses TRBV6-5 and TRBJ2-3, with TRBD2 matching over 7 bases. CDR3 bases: TGTGCCAGCAGTTCCCCTAGCGGATACACAGATACGCAGTATTTT. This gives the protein CASSSPSGYTDTQYF.